This T cell receptor (beta chain) appears in the sequencing data of a study of graft-versus-host responses after intestinal transplantation. Overall study context: Recipients uniformly received anti-thymocyte globulin induction, followed by tacrolimus and steroids for three to four years. Study-level results: Early HvG declines after transplant were associated with peak circulating GvH clone levels.

Only in-frame clones appear in the TCRdb table, and some are missing; sequencing was by immunoSEQ multiplex PCR. The sample yields under 150,000 clones, 90% seen once. The CDR3 is 16 amino acids. Germline values: CDR1 MDHEN, CDR2 SYDVKM. V lost 6 bases, J lost 6 bases, and 13 bases stayed unmatched. Concerning this clone: What it recognizes is unknown. Other nucleotide sequences in the sample specify the same CDR3.

This sequence originates from a human donor who received an intestinal transplant. This material consisted of unstimulated CD4+ T cells sorted from spleen or lymph node cells, taken before intestinal transplant. The J gene is TRBJ2-7, the V gene TRBV28; TRBD1 matches 11 bases. The CDR3 coding sequence is TGTGCCAGCAGCTCGCCTGTTCCGGGACAGGGGGGCGAGCAGTACTTC. Protein sequence: CASSSPVPGQGGEQYF.